This TCR beta chain was recovered during a study of blood T cell repertoires in COVID-19. Study information: Samples came from the United States, Italy and Spain, spanning acute and convalescent COVID-19.

This clone has more than one count but fewer than ten. Methods used by the authors: Reference gene primer amplification in the assay estimated nucleated cell counts. TCRdb keeps only in-frame clones here, not all; method: immunoSEQ multiplex PCR. That table furnishes V, J and clone size, whereas the DNA furnished D and trimming. The table has some 180,000 clones, approximately 79% seen once; the top ten hold about 13%. The length of the CDR3 is 15 residues. V shed 2 bases and J shed 4 bases, with 14 bases lying between them. CDR1 is MNHNY, CDR2 SVGAGI, per germline (reference sequence). Sample: peripheral blood. This TCR came from a man aged 50 to 60 who had recovered from COVID-19. The V and J genes are TRBV6-6 and TRBJ1-2, with D perhaps matching TRBD1 (6 bases). The CDR3 bases are TGTGCCAGCAGTTACGACGGGGGGGGCGCCTATGGCTACACCTTC. Translating it yields CASSYDGGGAYGYTF.